These 11 T cell receptor beta chains were all obtained from the same sample, sequenced in a study of regulatory T cells in long-lasting Graves disease. Arm-PCR with iRepertoire HTBI primers amplified the CDR3 regions for these TCR beta libraries. TCRdb re-analysed the multiplex PCR reads in MiXCR, keeping a single row per CDR3 protein. The repertoire holds hundreds of thousands of distinct CDR3 sequences, with 13% as singletons. Described time point: newly diagnosed GD, antithyroid drugs for less than 3 months. Researchers made the TCR library from RNA that was extracted from PBMCs. Another study also made use of these data, one on T cells in Graves' hyperthyroidism and ophthalmopathy.

This material consisted of peripheral blood mononuclear cells (PBMCs), taken at new diagnosis, from a patient treated with antithyroid drugs. Receptors were obtained from a young man with Graves disease.

This clonotype was counted between two and nine times. The chain has TRBV2 and TRBJ2-5; D ambiguous. V was trimmed by 7 bases and J by 5 bases, leaving 14 bases between them. The CDR3 sequence is 13 residues long. CDR1 and CDR2 (germline): SNHLY, FYNNEI. This CDR3 is CASTADLGETQYF. The CDR3 bases are TGTGCCAGCACCGCCGACTTGGGGGAGACCCAGTACTTC.

This clonotype showed up many times. The rearrangement uses TRBV20-1 and TRBJ2-1; possible D gene TRBD2, 5 bases. V shed 3 bases and J shed 8 bases, with 23 bases lying between them. This CDR3 is 16 amino acids long. Germline V gives CDR1 DFQATT, CDR2 SNEGSKA (reference sequence). The CDR3 nucleotides are TGCAGTGCTAGGGACGCCCGCCGCGGGTCGGAGGATGAGCAGTTCTTC. Protein: CSARDARRGSEDEQFF.

This clonotype was found a few times. This CDR3 reads CASRLAGGQYEQFF. The CDR3 nucleotides are TGTGCCAGTAGACTAGCGGGAGGTCAGTATGAGCAGTTCTTC. The chain combines TRBV19 with TRBJ2-1; the match to TRBD2 covers 12 bases. After removal of 6 bases from V and 8 bases from J, the junction contained 5 bases not matched to a gene. CDR3 length: 14 amino acids. CDR1 is LNHDA and CDR2 is SQIVND in the germline V gene (reference sequence).

The table lists this clonotype with many counts. The chain employs TRBV6-1 and TRBJ2-3; D uncertain. CDR1 and CDR2 from the germline V gene are MNHNS and SASEGT. The CDR3 consists of 15 residues. The V end was cut by 3 bases, the J end by 2 bases, with 12 bases between. CDR3 bases: TGTGCCAGCAGTGAGCAGGCAGACTTCACAGATACGCAGTATTTT. Translation gives CASSEQADFTDTQYF.

This clonotype was observed a few times. The rearrangement uses TRBV20-1 and TRBJ2-2, with D maybe TRBD2 (6 bases). CDR1 and CDR2 from the germline V gene are DFQATT and SNEGSKA (reference sequence). This CDR3 is built from 15 residues. Trimming took 0 bases from V and 5 from J, leaving 13 bases between them. The CDR3 sequence is CSARDFPGGTGELFF. CDR3 nucleotide sequence: TGCAGTGCTAGAGATTTCCCCGGGGGTACCGGGGAGCTGTTTTTT.

In this sample, this clonotype turned up a few times. Since a much larger clone is just one base distant, this may be a read error. The J gene is TRBJ1-1, the V gene TRBV2; D uncertain. Deletions cut 4 bases from V and 5 bases from J, with 20 bases between. CDR1 is SNHLY, CDR2 FYNNEI, per germline. The CDR3 extends over 16 amino acids. In DNA, the CDR3 is TGTGCCAGCAGTGTAGGGCCTCGCTACCTAGGGACTGAAGCTTTCTTT. Residues: CASSVGPRYLGTEAFF.

This clonotype was counted ten times or more. The CDR3 spells CASSPNDGPYEQYF. For the CDR3, the DNA is TGCGCCAGCAGTCCGAACGACGGCCCCTACGAGCAGTACTTC. V and J are TRBV4-1 and TRBJ2-7; D is unclear. The CDR3 is 14 amino acids. Germline-derived CDR1 and CDR2 are MGHRA and YSYEKL. Trimming left V 6 bases short and J 2 bases short, with 14 bases between.

Only a few counts were recorded for this clonotype. The chain is built from TRBV5-4 and TRBJ2-2, with D perhaps TRBD2 (6 bases). Germline CDR1 SGHNT, CDR2 YYREEE (reference sequence). Between the trimmed V and J ends, which lost 5 bases and 5 bases, there was a span of 13 bases. This CDR3 is built from 14 residues. CDR3 coding DNA: TGTGCCAGCAGGGTTAGCGGCGGGACCGGGGAGCTGTTTTTT. Its protein is CASRVSGGTGELFF.

As concerns this clonotype: A much more abundant neighbour one base away suggests this may be a read error. The chain couples TRBV10-3 to TRBJ2-3; D is possibly TRBD2 (6 bases). Germline lookup yields CDR1 ENHRY and CDR2 SYGVKD. The V end was cut by 3 bases, the J end by 1 base, with 20 bases between. The CDR3 consists of 18 residues. The CDR3 reads CAISDGGVILYGTDTQYF. The CDR3 DNA reads as TGTGCCATCAGTGATGGAGGGGTCATCTTATATGGCACAGATACGCAGTATTTT.

The rearrangement joins TRBV3-1 to TRBJ2-1; 7 bases fit TRBD2. Per germline, CDR1 LGHDT and CDR2 YNNKEL (reference sequence). V gave up 2 bases and J gave up 4 bases; unmatched junction bases: 5. The CDR3 is 15 amino acids. The CDR3 DNA reads as TGTGCCAGCAGCCAATCGGGACTATTATACAATGAGCAGTTCTTC. Translating gives CASSQSGLLYNEQFF.

This clonotype was counted between two and nine times. This rearrangement joins TRBV12-3 or TRBV12-4 to TRBJ1-1; 7 bases align to TRBD1. The CDR3 runs 12 residues. The junction had 9 bases not matched to a gene; V was cut back by 10 bases and J by 7 bases. The CDR3 DNA reads as TGTGCCATCGAGAGGGGGCTCGGTGAAGCTTTCTTT. It codes for CAIERGLGEAFF.